The rows below give T cell receptor beta chains drawn from one sample of a study of early T cells in non-severe SARS-CoV-2 infection. Via MiXCR, TCRdb re-called the 5' RACE reads, giving one row per CDR3 protein. The sample has roughly 41,000 distinct CDR3 sequences, 5% to 6.5% seen once. Sequences were obtained from whole blood. The receptors shown here come from an adult who was a healthcare worker with PCR-confirmed SARS-CoV-2 infection or an uninfected control (not recorded which). Both conserved end residues are part of each CDR3. A D gene is named only where the DNA matches it firmly. Some rows have no size entry. The others give once, few or many, or a class for an expanded clone.

D: -; J: TRBJ2-3; V: TRBV27; size: medium-sized; DNA: TGTGCCAGCAGTTTAAACAGGGCCACAGATACGCAGTATTTT; CDR3: CASSLNRATDTQYF
D: TRBD1; J: TRBJ2-1; V: TRBV9; size: few; DNA: TGTGCCAGCAGCGTAGCTTGGACAGGGGCCCTATACAATGAGCAGTTCTTC; CDR3: CASSVAWTGALYNEQFF
D: -; J: TRBJ1-1; V: TRBV7-3; size: many; DNA: TGTGCCAGCAGCTTAACGGGCGGTACTGAAGCTTTCTTT; CDR3: CASSLTGGTEAFF
D: -; J: TRBJ2-7; V: TRBV5-1; size: -; DNA: TGCGCCAGCAGCCCAGTGGTTGGGAAGGCCCACGAGCAGTACTTC; CDR3: CASSPVVGKAHEQYF
D: -; J: TRBJ2-2; V: TRBV7-2; size: many; DNA: TGTGCCAGCAGCTTAATGGGCGGGAAGAACACCGGGGAGCTGTTTTTT; CDR3: CASSLMGGKNTGELFF
D: -; J: TRBJ1-6; V: TRBV7-9; size: many; DNA: TGTGCCAGCAGCTTAGAAGTGCAGGGAACACCCCTCCACTTT; CDR3: CASSLEVQGTPLHF
D: -; J: TRBJ2-5; V: TRBV7-2; size: many; DNA: TGTGCCAGCAGCTTAATCGGACAATTGGAGACCCAGTACTTC; CDR3: CASSLIGQLETQYF
D: -; J: TRBJ1-1; V: TRBV4-1; size: few; DNA: TGCGCCAGCAGTCGCGACTGGAACACTGAAGCTTTCTTT; CDR3: CASSRDWNTEAFF
D: -; J: TRBJ1-2; V: TRBV20-1; size: many; DNA: TGCAGTGCTAGACAGAGGGTGGGCTACACCTTC; CDR3: CSARQRVGYTF
D: TRBD1; J: TRBJ1-1; V: TRBV29-1; size: few; DNA: TGCAGCGTTGAACCCCGAACAGGGGAGGGCACTGAAGCTTTCTTT; CDR3: CSVEPRTGEGTEAFF
D: TRBD1; J: TRBJ2-5; V: TRBV2; size: -; DNA: TGTGCCAGCAGGGACAGGGGCGGTGAGACCCAGTACTTC; CDR3: CASRDRGGETQYF
D: TRBD1; J: TRBJ1-1; V: TRBV3-1; size: many; DNA: TGTGCCAGCAGCCCGGGACAGATGAACACTGAAGCTTTCTTT; CDR3: CASSPGQMNTEAFF
D: -; J: TRBJ2-7; V: TRBV20-1; size: -; DNA: TGCAGTGCTAGACAGGGTGGATCCTACGAGCAGTACTTC; CDR3: CSARQGGSYEQYF
D: -; J: TRBJ2-1; V: TRBV30; size: -; DNA: TGTGCCTGGAGTGTTTTAGGTTGGGAGCAGTTCTTC; CDR3: CAWSVLGWEQFF
D: TRBD1; J: TRBJ1-4; V: TRBV27; size: many; DNA: TGTGCCAGCAGTCCGGGACAGGTCCGGGAAAAACTGTTTTTT; CDR3: CASSPGQVREKLFF
D: TRBD2; J: TRBJ2-5; V: TRBV7-2; size: many; DNA: TGTGCCAGCAGCTCTAGCGGGGGGGCGAGTGAGACCCAGTACTTC; CDR3: CASSSSGGASETQYF
D: TRBD2; J: TRBJ2-1; V: TRBV11-3; size: many; DNA: TGTGCCAGCAGCTTAGGGAGCGGGATGGTAATGAATGAGCAGTTCTTC; CDR3: CASSLGSGMVMNEQFF
D: TRBD1; J: TRBJ2-7; V: TRBV28; size: many; DNA: TGTGCCAGCAGTCCTGTAAGGGACAGCTCCTACGAGCAGTACTTC; CDR3: CASSPVRDSSYEQYF
D: -; J: TRBJ2-3; V: TRBV10-3; size: many; DNA: TGTGCCATCAGAACACCTGCCACAGATACGCAGTATTTT; CDR3: CAIRTPATDTQYF
D: -; J: TRBJ1-1; V: TRBV29-1; size: many; DNA: TGCAGCGGGGGGGGCCTACTAGGCACTGAAGCTTTCTTT; CDR3: CSGGGLLGTEAFF
D: -; J: TRBJ1-1; V: TRBV28; size: few; DNA: TGTGCCAGCAGAGTGCCCGACACGATGAACACTGAAGCTTTCTTT; CDR3: CASRVPDTMNTEAFF
D: -; J: TRBJ2-7; V: TRBV3-1; size: many; DNA: TGTGCCAGCAGCCCCAGGGGGACTAACGAGCAGTACTTC; CDR3: CASSPRGTNEQYF
D: -; J: TRBJ2-7; V: TRBV5-5; size: -; DNA: TGTGCCAGCTCCCCCGCCCCATCTAATTCCTACGAGCAGTACTTC; CDR3: CASSPAPSNSYEQYF
D: TRBD2; J: TRBJ2-1; V: TRBV6-5; size: many; DNA: TGTGCCAGCCTTCAAGTTAGCGGGGGACATTACAATGAGCAGTTCTTC; CDR3: CASLQVSGGHYNEQFF
D: -; J: TRBJ2-7; V: TRBV30; size: many; DNA: TGTGCCTGGAGTGTACGATACCCCCTCGAGCAGTACTTC; CDR3: CAWSVRYPLEQYF